The source of this T cell receptor (beta chain) is a study of control samples from healthy donors and cancer patients. This CDR3 region has 16 residues. Germline trimming cut 3 bases from V and 0 bases from J; bases unmatched to any gene: 5. CDR1 and CDR2 from the germline V gene are MGHDK and SYGVNS. Profiling relied on immunoSEQ multiplex PCR, and the TCRdb table lists in-frame clones only, not all of them. The sample has some 200,000 clones, 85% to 95% seen once. The chain uses TRBV25-1 and TRBJ2-1; 7 bases agree with TRBD2. The clonotype was recovered from a man aged 18 to 29 in good health. Sequences were obtained from blood. The DNA for the CDR3 is TGTGCCAGCAGTGACCTGCGGGGGAGCTCCTACAATGAGCAGTTCTTC. The encoded protein is CASSDLRGSSYNEQFF.